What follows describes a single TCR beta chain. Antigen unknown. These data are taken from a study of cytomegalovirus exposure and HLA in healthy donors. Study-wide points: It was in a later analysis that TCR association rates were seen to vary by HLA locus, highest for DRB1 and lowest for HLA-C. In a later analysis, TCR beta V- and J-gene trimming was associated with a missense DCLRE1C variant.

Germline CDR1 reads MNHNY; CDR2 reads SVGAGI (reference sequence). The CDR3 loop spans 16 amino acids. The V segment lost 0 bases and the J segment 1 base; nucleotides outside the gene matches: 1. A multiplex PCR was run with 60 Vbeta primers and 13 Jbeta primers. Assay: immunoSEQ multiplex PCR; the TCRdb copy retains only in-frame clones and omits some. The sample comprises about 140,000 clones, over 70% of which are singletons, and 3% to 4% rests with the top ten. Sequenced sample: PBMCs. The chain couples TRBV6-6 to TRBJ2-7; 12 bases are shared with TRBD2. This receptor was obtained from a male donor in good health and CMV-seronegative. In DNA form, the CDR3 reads TGTGCCAGCAGTTACTCACTAGCGGGAGGTTCCTACGAGCAGTACTTC. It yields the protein CASSYSLAGGSYEQYF.